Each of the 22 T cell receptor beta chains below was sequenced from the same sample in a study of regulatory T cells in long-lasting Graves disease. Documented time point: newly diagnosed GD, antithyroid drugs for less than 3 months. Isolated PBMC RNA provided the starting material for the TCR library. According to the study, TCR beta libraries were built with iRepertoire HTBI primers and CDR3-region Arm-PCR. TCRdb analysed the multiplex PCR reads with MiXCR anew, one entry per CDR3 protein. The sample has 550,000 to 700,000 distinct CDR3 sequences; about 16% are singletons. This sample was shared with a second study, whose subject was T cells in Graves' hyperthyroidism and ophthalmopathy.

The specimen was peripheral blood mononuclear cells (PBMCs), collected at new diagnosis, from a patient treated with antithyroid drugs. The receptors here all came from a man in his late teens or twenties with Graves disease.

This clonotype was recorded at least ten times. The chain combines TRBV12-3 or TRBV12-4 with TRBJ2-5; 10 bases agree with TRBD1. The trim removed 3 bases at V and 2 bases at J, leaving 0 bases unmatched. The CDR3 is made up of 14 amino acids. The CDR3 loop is CASSLGQGQETQYF. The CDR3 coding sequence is TGTGCCAGCAGTTTGGGACAGGGGCAAGAGACCCAGTACTTC.

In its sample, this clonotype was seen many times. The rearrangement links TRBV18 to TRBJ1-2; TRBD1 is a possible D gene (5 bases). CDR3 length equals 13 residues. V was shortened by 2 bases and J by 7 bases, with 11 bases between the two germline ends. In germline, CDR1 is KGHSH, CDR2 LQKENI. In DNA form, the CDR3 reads TGTGCCAGCTCACCAAGGGACGCGTTTGGCTACACCTTC. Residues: CASSPRDAFGYTF.

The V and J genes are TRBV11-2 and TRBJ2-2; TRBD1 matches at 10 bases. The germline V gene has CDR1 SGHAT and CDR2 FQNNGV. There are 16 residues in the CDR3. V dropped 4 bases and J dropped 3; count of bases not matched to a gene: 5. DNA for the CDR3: TGTGCCAGCAGCTCCCTGGACAGGGGGTACACCGGGGAGCTGTTTTTT. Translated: CASSSLDRGYTGELFF.

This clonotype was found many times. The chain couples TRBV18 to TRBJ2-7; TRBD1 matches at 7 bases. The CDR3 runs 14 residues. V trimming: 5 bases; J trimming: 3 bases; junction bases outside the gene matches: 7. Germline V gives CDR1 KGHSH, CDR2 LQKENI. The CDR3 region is CASSKEGAGYEQYF. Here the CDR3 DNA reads TGTGCCAGCTCAAAAGAGGGGGCAGGCTACGAGCAGTACTTC.

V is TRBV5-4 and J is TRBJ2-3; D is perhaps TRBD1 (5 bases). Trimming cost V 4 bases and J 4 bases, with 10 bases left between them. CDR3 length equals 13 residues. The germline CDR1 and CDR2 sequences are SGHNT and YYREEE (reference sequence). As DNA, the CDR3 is TGTGCCAGCAGCCCCTGGGGCTCAGATACGCAGTATTTT. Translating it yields CASSPWGSDTQYF.

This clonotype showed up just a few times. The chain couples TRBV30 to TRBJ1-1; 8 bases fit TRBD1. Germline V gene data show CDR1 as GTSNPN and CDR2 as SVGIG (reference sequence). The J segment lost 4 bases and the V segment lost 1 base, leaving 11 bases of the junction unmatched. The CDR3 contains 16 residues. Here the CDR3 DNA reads TGTGCCTGGAGTGATGTCTCCCAGGGGGCCGGCACTGAAGCTTTCTTT. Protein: CAWSDVSQGAGTEAFF.

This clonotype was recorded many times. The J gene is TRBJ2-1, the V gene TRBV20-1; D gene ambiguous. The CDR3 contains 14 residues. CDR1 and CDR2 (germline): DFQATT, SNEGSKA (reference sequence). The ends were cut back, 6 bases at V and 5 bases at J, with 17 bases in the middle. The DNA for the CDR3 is TGCAGTGCCCCTGAGGAGACGGATAACAATGAGCAGTTCTTC. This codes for CSAPEETDNNEQFF.

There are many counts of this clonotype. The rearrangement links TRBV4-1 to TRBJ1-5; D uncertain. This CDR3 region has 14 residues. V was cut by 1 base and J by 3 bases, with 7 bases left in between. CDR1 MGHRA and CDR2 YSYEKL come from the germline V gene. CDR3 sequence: CASSQVDLNQPQHF. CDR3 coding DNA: TGCGCCAGCAGCCAAGTCGACCTCAATCAGCCCCAGCATTTT.

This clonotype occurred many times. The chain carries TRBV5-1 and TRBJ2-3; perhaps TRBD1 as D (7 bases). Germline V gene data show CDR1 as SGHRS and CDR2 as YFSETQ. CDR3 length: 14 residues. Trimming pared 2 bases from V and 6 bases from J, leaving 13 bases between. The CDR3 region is CASSFGGGDDTQYF. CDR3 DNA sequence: TGCGCCAGCAGCTTTGGAGGGGGCGACGATACGCAGTATTTT.

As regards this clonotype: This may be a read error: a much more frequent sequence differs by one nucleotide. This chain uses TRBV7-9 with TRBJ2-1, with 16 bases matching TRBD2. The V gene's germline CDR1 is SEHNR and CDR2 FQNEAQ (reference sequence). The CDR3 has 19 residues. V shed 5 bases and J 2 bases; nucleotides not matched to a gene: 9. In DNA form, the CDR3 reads TGTGCCAGCAGCGGCCCCGGGACTAGCGGGAGGGCCGCCTACAATGAGCAGTTCTTC. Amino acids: CASSGPGTSGRAAYNEQFF.

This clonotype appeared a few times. The CDR3 coding sequence is TGTGCCAGCAGTCCGATGCTAGCGGGAGGGGAGCAGTTCTTC. Encoded protein: CASSPMLAGGEQFF. The chain joins TRBV6-2 or TRBV6-3 to TRBJ2-1, with 12 bases identical to TRBD2. This CDR3 region has 14 residues. J was trimmed by 10 bases and V by 5 bases; bases with no gene match: 6. The V gene's germline CDR1 is MNHEY and CDR2 SVGEGT.

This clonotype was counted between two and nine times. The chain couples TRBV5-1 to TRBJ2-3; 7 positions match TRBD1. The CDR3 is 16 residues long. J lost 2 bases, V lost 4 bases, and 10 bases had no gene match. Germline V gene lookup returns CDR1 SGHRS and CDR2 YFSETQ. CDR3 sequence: CASSTGRQGYTDTQYF. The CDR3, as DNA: TGCGCCAGCAGCACCGGCAGACAGGGCTACACAGATACGCAGTATTTT.

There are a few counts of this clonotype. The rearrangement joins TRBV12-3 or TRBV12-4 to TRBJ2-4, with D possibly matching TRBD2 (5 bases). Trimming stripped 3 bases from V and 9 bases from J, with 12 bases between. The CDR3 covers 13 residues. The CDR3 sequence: CASSFGLALIQYF. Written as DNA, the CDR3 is TGTGCCAGCAGTTTTGGGCTAGCTCTCATTCAGTACTTC.

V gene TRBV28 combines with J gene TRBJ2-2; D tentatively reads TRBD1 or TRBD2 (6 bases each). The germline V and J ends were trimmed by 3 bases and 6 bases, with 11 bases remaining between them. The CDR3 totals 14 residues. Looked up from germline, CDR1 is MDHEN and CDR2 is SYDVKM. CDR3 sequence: CASSLRGVPGELFF. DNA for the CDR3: TGTGCCAGCAGTTTGAGGGGGGTGCCCGGGGAGCTGTTTTTT. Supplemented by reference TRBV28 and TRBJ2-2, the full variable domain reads DVKVTQSSRYLVKRTGEKVFLECVQDMDHENMFWYRQDPGLGLRLIYFSYDVKMKEKGDIPEGYSVSREKKERFSLILESASTNQTSMYLCASSLRGVPGELFFGEGSRLTVL.

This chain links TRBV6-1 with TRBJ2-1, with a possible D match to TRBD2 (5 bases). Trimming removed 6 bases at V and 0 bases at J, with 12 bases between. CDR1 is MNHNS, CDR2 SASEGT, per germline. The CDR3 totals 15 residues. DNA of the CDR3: TGTGCCAGCAGCGCCATCGCGGGCTCCTACAATGAGCAGTTCTTC. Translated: CASSAIAGSYNEQFF.

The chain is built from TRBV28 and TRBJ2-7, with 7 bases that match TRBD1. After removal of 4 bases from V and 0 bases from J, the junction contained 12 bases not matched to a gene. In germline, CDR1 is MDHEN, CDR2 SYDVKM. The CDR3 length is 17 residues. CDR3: CASSSWDSNFYSYEQYF. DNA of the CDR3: TGTGCCAGCAGTTCCTGGGACAGTAATTTCTACTCCTACGAGCAGTACTTC.

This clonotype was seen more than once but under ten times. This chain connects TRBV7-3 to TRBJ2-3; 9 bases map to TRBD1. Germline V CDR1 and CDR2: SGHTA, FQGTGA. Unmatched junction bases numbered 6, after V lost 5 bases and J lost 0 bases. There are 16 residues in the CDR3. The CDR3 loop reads CASSQTGGLSTDTQYF. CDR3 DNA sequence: TGTGCCAGCAGCCAGACAGGGGGACTTAGCACAGATACGCAGTATTTT.

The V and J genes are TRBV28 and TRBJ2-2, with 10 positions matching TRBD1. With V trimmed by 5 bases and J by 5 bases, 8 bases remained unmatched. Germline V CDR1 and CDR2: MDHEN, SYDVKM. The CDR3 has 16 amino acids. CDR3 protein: CASSDDRGRRTGELFF. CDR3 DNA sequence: TGTGCCAGCAGTGACGACAGGGGGCGTCGGACCGGGGAGCTGTTTTTT.

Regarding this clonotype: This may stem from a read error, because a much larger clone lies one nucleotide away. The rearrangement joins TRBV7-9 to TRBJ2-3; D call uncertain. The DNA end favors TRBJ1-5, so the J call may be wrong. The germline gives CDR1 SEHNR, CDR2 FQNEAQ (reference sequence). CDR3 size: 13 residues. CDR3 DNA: TGTGCCAGCAGCTCCGGTCCGTCGGATACGCAGCATTTT. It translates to CASSSGPSDTQHF.

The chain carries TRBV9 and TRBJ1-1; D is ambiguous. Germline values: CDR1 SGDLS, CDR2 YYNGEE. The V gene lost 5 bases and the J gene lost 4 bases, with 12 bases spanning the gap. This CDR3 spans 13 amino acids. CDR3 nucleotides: TGTGCCAGCAGTGTGGCGCGGGGCACTGAAGCTTTCTTT. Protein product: CASSVARGTEAFF. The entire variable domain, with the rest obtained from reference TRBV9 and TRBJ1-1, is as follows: DSGVTQTPKHLITATGQRVTLRCSPRSGDLSVYWYQQSLDQGLQFLIQYYNGEERAKGNILERFSAQQFPDLHSELNLSSLELGDSALYFCASSVARGTEAFFGQGTRLTVV.

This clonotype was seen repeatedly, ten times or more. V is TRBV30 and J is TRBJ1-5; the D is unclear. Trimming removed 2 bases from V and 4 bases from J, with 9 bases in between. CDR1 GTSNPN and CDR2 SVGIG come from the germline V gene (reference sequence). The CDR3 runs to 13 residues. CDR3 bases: TGTGCCTGGAGTAGGCAGGCAAATCAGCCCCAGCATTTT. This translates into CAWSRQANQPQHF. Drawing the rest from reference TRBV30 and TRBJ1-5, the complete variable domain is SQTIHQWPATLVQPVGSPLSLECTVEGTSNPNLYWYRQAAGRGLQLLFYSVGIGQISSEVPQNLSASRPQDRQFILSSKKLLLSDSGFYLCAWSRQANQPQHFGDGTRLSIL.

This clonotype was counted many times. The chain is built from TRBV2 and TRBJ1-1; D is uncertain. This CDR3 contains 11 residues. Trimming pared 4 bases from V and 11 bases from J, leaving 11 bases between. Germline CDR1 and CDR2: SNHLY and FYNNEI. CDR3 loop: CASSAVAGAFF. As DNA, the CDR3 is TGTGCCAGCAGTGCTGTGGCGGGGGCTTTCTTT.